This is a list of T cell receptor beta chains from one sample in a study of T cells after yellow fever vaccination. TCRdb itself ran the 5' RACE reads through MiXCR, one entry per CDR3 protein. The sample consists of around 550,000 distinct CDR3 sequences, 15% to 20% of them appearing once. Sequenced material: PBMCs, taken 15 days after the yellow fever booster vaccination. The receptors here all came from a man aged 30 to 45 who received the YFV17D yellow fever vaccine. The CDR3 runs from the conserved cysteine through the conserved F or W. The D gene is left open where the match is weak.

J gene,V gene,D gene,CDR3 length,CDR3 protein
TRBJ1-4,TRBV6-1,-,16,CASSPRPDPSNEKLFF
TRBJ2-5,TRBV5-1,TRBD2,17,CASSSGTSGSGSETQYF
TRBJ2-1,TRBV7-8,-,14,CASSLKGYYNEQFF
TRBJ2-5,TRBV7-2,TRBD2,17,CASSPTSGRVFAETQYF
TRBJ1-1,TRBV20-1,TRBD1,14,CSASLGTVNTEAFF
TRBJ2-1,TRBV5-1,TRBD2,16,CASSPTSASSYNEQFF
TRBJ2-2,TRBV5-1,-,16,CASSLGDIPLGGELFF
TRBJ2-7,TRBV7-9,-,14,CASSFGASPYEQYF
TRBJ2-4,TRBV5-6,TRBD2,16,CASREAGDPVGDIQYF
TRBJ2-6,TRBV29-1,-,13,CSVKTFGANVLTF
TRBJ2-5,TRBV27,-,13,CASSTGLKETQYF
TRBJ2-3,TRBV11-2,TRBD2,18,CASSFGAGGPPTTDTQYF
TRBJ2-1,TRBV3-1,-,16,CASSLLVRVGEDEQFF
TRBJ1-1,TRBV7-8,-,14,CASSLGTSNTEAFF
TRBJ2-7,TRBV20-1,TRBD2,16,CSATLTRGGRAYEQYF
TRBJ2-2,TRBV9,-,15,CASSVTVANTGELFF
TRBJ1-2,TRBV28,-,13,CASSLIRGRGYTF
TRBJ2-4,TRBV4-3,TRBD2,17,CASSQDRGGRAPNIQYF
TRBJ2-7,TRBV5-1,-,11,CASRQTYEQYF
TRBJ2-1,TRBV25-1,TRBD1,15,CASSEGQGSYNEQFF
TRBJ2-3,TRBV20-1,TRBD2,16,CSARGRLAGSTDTQYF
TRBJ2-5,TRBV7-2,-,13,CASSFETRETQYF
TRBJ2-5,TRBV7-2,-,15,CASSLVPGGWETQYF
TRBJ1-1,TRBV29-1,-,14,CSVEGPGANTEAFF
TRBJ2-1,TRBV20-1,TRBD2,14,CSAIGLAGDNEQFF
TRBJ2-7,TRBV29-1,TRBD1,13,CSVGRDRDYEQYF
TRBJ2-1,TRBV20-1,TRBD2,13,CSASLAGDNEQFF
TRBJ2-5,TRBV6-2/TRBV6-3,TRBD2,14,CASSLTSGTETQYF
TRBJ2-1,TRBV2,-,11,CASSGRGEQFF